The rows below give T cell receptor beta chains drawn from one sample of a study of T cell repertoires in cytomegalovirus infection. Each CDR3 protein is one row after TCRdb ran MiXCR on the reads. The profile shows 250,000 to 300,000 distinct CDR3 sequences, roughly 13% of them singletons. The material sequenced was PBMCs. The receptors here all came from a human donor in good health (CMV status not recorded). Some clones in this sample may be carry-over from other donors' samples. The CDR3 runs from the conserved cysteine through the conserved F or W. Each record gives: J gene, D gene, clone size, V gene, CDR3 protein, CDR3 DNA. The D gene is left open where the match is weak. Clone size, where shown, is once, few, many, or a class for clones that have expanded.

TRBJ2-5 | TRBD2 | many | TRBV7-2 | CASSLWSEREGAYETQYF | TGTGCCAGCAGCTTATGGTCCGAGCGGGAGGGTGCCTACGAGACCCAGTACTTC
TRBJ2-3 | TRBD2 | . | TRBV5-4 | CASSLGLAGGPVDTQYF | TGTGCCAGCAGCCTGGGACTAGCGGGGGGGCCGGTAGATACGCAGTATTTT
TRBJ2-7 | . | many | TRBV6-2/TRBV6-3 | CASSYTMEPGGDITYEQYF | TGTGCCAGCAGTTATACGATGGAGCCTGGGGGTGATATTACCTACGAGCAGTACTTC
TRBJ1-2 | . | . | TRBV28 | CASSSPGSRGGYTF | TGTGCCAGCAGTTCACCGGGGAGCAGGGGCGGCTACACCTTC
TRBJ2-7 | . | . | TRBV6-5 | CASSYSRVGKQYF | TGTGCCAGCAGTTACTCAAGGGTTGGGAAGCAGTACTTC
TRBJ2-7 | TRBD1 | . | TRBV7-3 | CASSKGQGSSSYEQYF | TGTGCCAGCAGTAAAGGACAGGGCTCGAGCTCCTACGAGCAGTACTTC
TRBJ2-1 | . | many | TRBV7-8 | CASSRTEDNEQFF | TGTGCCAGCAGTAGGACGGAAGACAATGAGCAGTTCTTC
TRBJ2-2 | . | . | TRBV29-1 | CSVGGTPVNTGELFF | TGCAGCGTTGGGGGGACCCCAGTCAACACCGGGGAGCTGTTTTTT
TRBJ2-6 | . | many | TRBV25-1 | CASSETEGTAGANVLTF | TGTGCCAGCAGCGAGACGGAGGGCACTGCTGGGGCCAACGTCCTGACTTTC
TRBJ2-5 | . | . | TRBV11-2 | CASSSAKTQYF | TGTGCCAGCAGCTCCGCCAAGACCCAGTACTTC
TRBJ1-1 | TRBD1 | few | TRBV20-1 | CSASGTGGEAFF | TGCAGTGCTAGCGGGACAGGGGGTGAAGCTTTCTTT